This T cell receptor beta chain was observed in a study of T cells in Graves' hyperthyroidism and ophthalmopathy. Authors of the study amplified TCR beta CDR3 regions from RNA transcripts. The HTBI set primed first-round TCR CDR3 RT-PCR. TCRdb re-called the multiplex PCR reads through MiXCR, storing one row per CDR3 protein. The sample comprises about 200,000 distinct CDR3 sequences, roughly 17% of which are singletons, and around 48% rests with the top ten. At least ten counts were recorded for this clonotype. The target antigen is unknown. Patients were aged 18 to 65, had disease duration under 2 months, and had newly diagnosed hyperthyroidism. The CDR3 is made up of 13 amino acids. Germline V gives CDR1 SGHDT, CDR2 YYEEEE. The germline V and J ends were trimmed by 3 bases and 4 bases, with 10 bases remaining between them. Overall study findings and caveats: Appearing also in blood were most of the thyroid clonotypes expanded above 0.001.

The chain carries TRBV5-6 and TRBJ1-1; D gene unclear. This clonotype was sampled from a woman aged 50 to 60 with Graves' hyperthyroidism. Sequenced material: blood. CDR3 protein: CASSWKTSTEAFF. CDR3 nucleotides: TGTGCCAGCAGCTGGAAGACTAGCACTGAAGCTTTCTTT.